A single sample gave rise to the 14 T cell receptor beta chains below, sequenced in a study of T cells in localized non-small cell lung cancer. TCRdb's copy holds only in-frame clones and misses some; the assay was immunoSEQ multiplex PCR. The data show tens of thousands of clones, more than 90% seen once. This material consisted of peripheral blood, taken before any cancer treatment. These receptors all stem from a female donor at least 60 years old with stage I lung adenocarcinoma.

V gene TRBV27 combines with J gene TRBJ1-2, with 8 bases fitting TRBD1. The CDR3 loop spans 14 amino acids. The junction had 12 bases not matched to a gene; V was cut back by 7 bases and J by 8 bases. In germline, CDR1 is MNHEY, CDR2 SMNVEV (reference sequence). CDR3 in amino acids: CASTLAGGEFGYTF. As DNA, the CDR3 is TGTGCCAGCACCCTAGCAGGGGGCGAGTTCGGCTACACCTTC.

This rearrangement joins TRBV20-1 to TRBJ1-5, with D hard to call. V lost 3 bases to trimming and J lost 11 bases, with 8 bases between them. Per germline, CDR1 DFQATT and CDR2 SNEGSKA (reference sequence). The CDR3 consists of 10 residues. The CDR3 region is CSASLFTQHF. DNA for the CDR3: TGCAGTGCTAGTCTGTTTACCCAGCATTTT.

This chain uses TRBV15 with TRBJ1-1; 9 nucleotides match TRBD1. Per germline, CDR1 LNHNV and CDR2 YYDKDF (reference sequence). The CDR3 sequence is 13 residues long. Trimming at V came to 6 bases and at J to 1 base, leaving 0 bases not matched to a gene. The chain's CDR3 is CATRTGGNTEAFF. The CDR3 DNA reads TGTGCCACCAGGACAGGGGGGAACACTGAAGCTTTCTTT.

This sequence joins TRBV7-2 and TRBJ2-2; D is undetermined. The CDR3 sequence is 15 residues long. The germline CDR1 and CDR2 sequences are SGHTA and FQGNSA. The V and J ends lost 0 bases and 3 bases respectively, with 8 bases between them. CDR3 protein: CASSLAARYTGELFF. The CDR3 DNA reads as TGTGCCAGCAGCTTAGCGGCCAGGTACACCGGGGAGCTGTTTTTT.

The chain links TRBV6-1 to TRBJ2-5; D is undetermined. The CDR3 has 12 residues. The V gene's germline CDR1 is MNHNS and CDR2 SASEGT. V dropped 6 bases and J dropped 7 bases, with 12 bases sitting between them. The CDR3 loop is CASRGPSGTQYF. DNA of the CDR3: TGTGCCAGCAGAGGGCCTTCGGGGACCCAGTACTTC.

This sequence joins TRBV7-2 and TRBJ2-6; D possibly corresponds to TRBD1 (6 bases). Trimming removed 1 base at V and 2 bases at J, with 9 bases between. The CDR3 spans 16 residues. Germline V lookup: CDR1 SGHTA, CDR2 FQGNSA. This CDR3 reads CASSLGGTTGANVLTF. The CDR3 coding sequence is TGTGCCAGCAGCTTAGGAGGGACAACTGGGGCCAACGTCCTGACTTTC.

In this sample, this clone turned up once. This chain uses TRBV9 with TRBJ1-1; possible D gene TRBD1, 6 bases. V was cut by 0 bases and J by 6 bases, with 21 bases left in between. The CDR3 totals 17 residues. Germline V gene lookup returns CDR1 SGDLS and CDR2 YYNGEE. The CDR3 loop reads CASSVDIRGSLDAEAFF. The CDR3 DNA sequence: TGTGCCAGCAGCGTAGATATCAGGGGTTCTCTGGACGCTGAAGCTTTCTTT. Complete variable domain (other parts from reference TRBV9 and TRBJ1-1): DSGVTQTPKHLITATGQRVTLRCSPRSGDLSVYWYQQSLDQGLQFLIQYYNGEERAKGNILERFSAQQFPDLHSELNLSSLELGDSALYFCASSVDIRGSLDAEAFFGQGTRLTVV.

The chain joins TRBV7-9 to TRBJ1-1; 7 bases agree with TRBD1. CDR1 SEHNR and CDR2 FQNEAQ come from the germline V gene (reference sequence). The CDR3 extends over 15 amino acids. Trimming at V came to 1 base and at J to 10 bases, leaving 12 bases not matched to a gene. CDR3 loop: CASSLDGTEGRGAFF. The CDR3 nucleotides are TGTGCCAGCAGCTTAGACGGGACAGAGGGGCGGGGAGCTTTCTTT. The entire variable domain, with the rest obtained from reference TRBV7-9 and TRBJ1-1, is as follows: DTGVSQNPRHKITKRGQNVTFRCDPISEHNRLYWYRQTLGQGPEFLTYFQNEAQLEKSRLLSDRFSAERPKGSFSTLEIQRTEQGDSAMYLCASSLDGTEGRGAFFGQGTRLTVV.

This chain links TRBV7-9 with TRBJ2-2; 9 bases map to TRBD1. Germline lookup yields CDR1 SEHNR and CDR2 FQNEAQ (reference sequence). The J segment lost 7 bases and the V segment lost 5 bases, leaving 8 bases of the junction unmatched. CDR3 size: 15 residues. The CDR3 DNA follows: TGTGCCAGCAGCCTCAGGACAGGGGTTAACGGGGAGCTGTTTTTT. Protein: CASSLRTGVNGELFF. The full variable domain, in which reference TRBV7-9 and TRBJ2-2 provide the parts outside the CDR3, is DTGVSQNPRHKITKRGQNVTFRCDPISEHNRLYWYRQTLGQGPEFLTYFQNEAQLEKSRLLSDRFSAERPKGSFSTLEIQRTEQGDSAMYLCASSLRTGVNGELFFGEGSRLTVL.

The chain recombines TRBV5-1 with TRBJ2-2; D is possibly TRBD1 (5 bases). Trimming removed 2 bases at V and 5 bases at J, with 19 bases between. CDR1 and CDR2 (germline): SGHRS, YFSETQ. The CDR3 extends over 17 amino acids. CDR3 sequence: CASSFQQAKVGTGELFF. Here the CDR3 DNA reads TGCGCCAGCAGCTTTCAACAGGCTAAGGTGGGAACCGGGGAGCTGTTTTTT.

The chain combines TRBV5-6 with TRBJ2-3, with TRBD2 as a possible D gene (6 bases). Trimming left V 3 bases short and J 4 bases short, with 18 bases between. CDR3 length: 16 amino acids. Germline V lookup: CDR1 SGHDT, CDR2 YYEEEE. CDR3 loop: CASSSVGGSIADTQYF. The CDR3 bases are TGTGCCAGCAGCTCGGTTGGGGGGAGTATAGCAGATACGCAGTATTTT.

The rearrangement uses TRBV6-6 and TRBJ1-2; 10 bases fit TRBD1. With V trimmed by 5 bases and J by 6 bases, 3 bases remained unmatched. Looked up from germline, CDR1 is MNHNY and CDR2 is SVGAGI (reference sequence). This CDR3 has 13 amino acids. Here the CDR3 reads CASSPGQGNGYTF. The CDR3 DNA follows: TGTGCCAGCAGTCCGGGACAGGGGAATGGCTACACCTTC.

The chain couples TRBV4-1 to TRBJ1-3; possibly TRBD1 for D (5 bases). The ends were cut back, 0 bases at V and 2 bases at J, with 14 bases in the middle. This CDR3 region has 17 residues. Germline CDR1 MGHRA, CDR2 YSYEKL. The CDR3 loop is CASSQDPLGRAGNTIYF. CDR3 nucleotides: TGCGCCAGCAGCCAAGACCCGCTGGGCAGGGCTGGAAACACCATATATTTT.

The genes are TRBV6-6 and TRBJ1-5; D uncertain. Germline lookup yields CDR1 MNHNY and CDR2 SVGAGI (reference sequence). The CDR3 sequence is 16 residues long. V was clipped by 2 bases and J by 1 base, with 12 bases between them. The CDR3 DNA reads TGTGCCAGCAGTTACAATCGGGCGGAAAGCAATCAGCCCCAGCATTTT. Translation: CASSYNRAESNQPQHF.